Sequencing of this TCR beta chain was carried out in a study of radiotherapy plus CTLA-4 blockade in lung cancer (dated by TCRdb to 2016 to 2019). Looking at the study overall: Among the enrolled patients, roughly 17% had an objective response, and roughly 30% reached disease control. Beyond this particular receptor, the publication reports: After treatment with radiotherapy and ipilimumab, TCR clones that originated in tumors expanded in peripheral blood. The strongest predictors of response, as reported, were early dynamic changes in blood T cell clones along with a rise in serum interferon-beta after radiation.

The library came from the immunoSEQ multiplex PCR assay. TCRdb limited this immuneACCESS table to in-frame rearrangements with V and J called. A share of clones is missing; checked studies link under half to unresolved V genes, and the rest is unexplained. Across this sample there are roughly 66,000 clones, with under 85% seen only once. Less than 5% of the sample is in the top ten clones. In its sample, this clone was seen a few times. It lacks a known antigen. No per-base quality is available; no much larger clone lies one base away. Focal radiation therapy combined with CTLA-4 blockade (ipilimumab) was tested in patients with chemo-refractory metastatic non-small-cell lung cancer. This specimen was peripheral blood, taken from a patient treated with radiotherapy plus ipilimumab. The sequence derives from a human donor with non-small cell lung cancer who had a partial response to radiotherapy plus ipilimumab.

The CDR3 here reads CASSLGGTTGSRLYF. The sequence in DNA is TGTGCCAGCAGCTTAGGGGGCACCACAGGGAGCAGGCTGTACTTC. This sequence uses TRBV11-3 and TRBJ2-7; the D segment could be TRBD1, given 6 matching bases. The CDR3 has 15 amino acids, counting the end cysteine and phenylalanine. Solely the CDR3 DNA is kept, with 45 bases framed from the first base. CDR1 SGHNT and CDR2 YENEEA were looked up in the germline V gene. Trimming at the junction amounts to 1 base on V and 12 bases on J, and the germline ends lie 22 bases apart.